These 26 T cell receptor beta chains were all obtained from the same sample, sequenced in a study of blood T cell repertoires in COVID-19. Sequencing used immunoSEQ multiplex PCR; TCRdb keeps in-frame clones, though not all of them. The data contain 200,000 to 250,000 clones, 70% to 90% of them singletons. Sample: peripheral blood. Every receptor here comes from a man aged 50 or older who had recovered from COVID-19.

This clone was recorded only once. In the same sample, other DNA sequences code for this CDR3. V usage is TRBV28 and J usage is TRBJ2-7; 7 positions agree with TRBD1. Germline V gene lookup returns CDR1 MDHEN and CDR2 SYDVKM. The CDR3 loop spans 14 amino acids. Germline trimming cut 7 bases from V and 3 bases from J; bases unmatched to any gene: 9. The CDR3 DNA is TGTGCCAGCATCGCAAGGGGGCTTAACTACGAGCAGTACTTC. Protein product: CASIARGLNYEQYF.

The chain couples TRBV19 to TRBJ1-1; 7 nucleotides match TRBD1. The CDR3 sequence is 17 residues long. The ends lost 2 bases at V and 2 bases at J; junction bases unmatched: 11. The germline gives CDR1 LNHDA, CDR2 SQIVND (reference sequence). This chain's CDR3 is CASSIIERRQGNTEAFF. The DNA for the CDR3 is TGTGCCAGTAGTATAATAGAGCGGAGACAGGGAAACACTGAAGCTTTCTTT.

The chain has TRBV14 and TRBJ2-7; TRBD1 might be the D (5 bases). The CDR3 extends over 14 amino acids. Trimming removed 1 base from V and 2 bases from J, with 9 bases in between. Germline CDR1 and CDR2: SGHDN and FVKESK. CDR3 nucleotide sequence: TGTGCCAGCAGCCAAGCCCCAGGGCCCTACGAGCAGTACTTC. Protein: CASSQAPGPYEQYF.

The V gene is TRBV14, the J gene TRBJ1-2; TRBD1 might be the D (5 bases). V dropped 4 bases and J dropped 2 bases, with 8 bases sitting between them. Germline values: CDR1 SGHDN, CDR2 FVKESK. The CDR3 extends over 13 amino acids. The CDR3 nucleotides are TGTGCCAGCAGCCCCCAGGGAAACTATGGCTACACCTTC. Amino acid sequence: CASSPQGNYGYTF.

The CDR3 nucleotides are TGTGCCTGGAGCGTACTAGGGCTAGCGGGCACCGGGGAGCTGTTTTTT. Translating it yields CAWSVLGLAGTGELFF. The V call is TRBV30, the J call TRBJ2-2; the match to TRBD2 covers 8 bases. This CDR3 is 16 amino acids long. Germline V gene lookup returns CDR1 GTSNPN and CDR2 SVGIG (reference sequence). Trimming at V came to 3 bases and at J to 4 bases, leaving 10 bases not matched to a gene.

The CDR3 region is CASSPPGGAKNIQYF. The CDR3 DNA reads TGTGCCAGCAGTCCCCCTGGGGGGGCCAAAAACATTCAGTACTTC. The chain employs TRBV7-2 and TRBJ2-4; D might be TRBD2 (6 bases). This CDR3 is built from 15 residues. Germline CDR1 reads SGHTA; CDR2 reads FQGNSA. V was trimmed by 6 bases and J by 1 base, leaving 13 bases between them.

As concerns this clone: Within the sample, other DNA sequences also encode this same CDR3. The V gene is TRBV5-1, the J gene TRBJ1-1; D is perhaps TRBD1 (5 bases). Per the germline V gene, CDR1 is SGHRS and CDR2 is YFSETQ. Trimming removed 2 bases from V and 3 bases from J, with 11 bases in between. The CDR3 consists of 14 residues. The CDR3 region is CASSLRGGDTEAFF. CDR3 sequence (DNA): TGCGCCAGCAGCTTAAGGGGAGGTGACACTGAAGCTTTCTTT.

This clone has more than one count but fewer than ten. The rearrangement links TRBV28 to TRBJ1-2; weak D call: TRBD1 (6 bases). Trimming cost V 6 bases and J 0 bases, with 17 bases left between them. CDR1 and CDR2 (germline): MDHEN, SYDVKM. The CDR3 contains 16 residues. This CDR3 is CASRPYTGPANYGYTF. The CDR3 nucleotides read TGTGCCAGCAGGCCCTATACAGGGCCAGCTAACTATGGCTACACCTTC.

The CDR3 here is CASSLSLGAGGYTDTQYF. The CDR3 DNA reads TGTGCCAGCAGCTTAAGTTTGGGAGCGGGAGGCTACACAGATACGCAGTATTTT. The V and J genes are TRBV7-9 and TRBJ2-3, with 9 bases fitting TRBD2. The germline V gene encodes CDR1 SEHNR and CDR2 FQNEAQ (reference sequence). The V gene end was trimmed by 2 bases and the J gene end by 2 bases; junction bases not matched to a gene: 11. The CDR3 runs 18 residues.

The J gene is TRBJ2-1, the V gene TRBV14, with 7 positions matching TRBD1. This CDR3 is 18 amino acids long. V shed 0 bases, J shed 4 bases, and the junction held 12 bases outside the gene matches. In germline, CDR1 is SGHDN, CDR2 FVKESK. The CDR3 DNA reads as TGTGCCAGCAGCCAAGAGGTTGAGGGGACAGCGGCTTACAATGAGCAGTTCTTC. It yields the protein CASSQEVEGTAAYNEQFF. Complete variable domain (other parts from reference TRBV14 and TRBJ2-1): EAGVTQFPSHSVIEKGQTVTLRCDPISGHDNLYWYRRVMGKEIKFLLHFVKESKQDESGMPNNRFLAERTGGTYSTLKVQPAELEDSGVYFCASSQEVEGTAAYNEQFFGPGTRLTVL.

This chain connects TRBV6-5 to TRBJ1-1, with 7 bases that match TRBD1. Losses at the gene ends were 6 bases for V and 2 bases for J; bases not matched to a gene: 6. The CDR3 runs to 14 residues. Germline V lookup: CDR1 MNHEY, CDR2 SVGAGI. The DNA for the CDR3 is TGTGCCAGCAGAGGGGGACAGTCCAACACTGAAGCTTTCTTT. This sequence encodes CASRGGQSNTEAFF.

This clone was seen only a few times. CDR3 in amino acids: CASSSLDRGSSYEQYF. The CDR3 nucleotides read TGTGCCAGCAGCTCGCTGGACAGGGGAAGCTCCTACGAGCAGTACTTC. The chain joins TRBV11-2 to TRBJ2-7, with 9 bases fitting TRBD1. Germline trimming cut 4 bases from V and 0 bases from J; bases unmatched to any gene: 7. CDR3 length: 16 amino acids. Germline V gives CDR1 SGHAT, CDR2 FQNNGV.

This chain links TRBV7-2 with TRBJ1-5; 9 nucleotides match TRBD1. The CDR3 covers 16 residues. The V gene's germline CDR1 is SGHTA and CDR2 FQGNSA. Losses at the gene ends were 5 bases for V and 6 bases for J; bases not matched to a gene: 11. This CDR3 is CASSPQGQGIGQPQHF. The CDR3 bases are TGTGCCAGCAGCCCCCAGGGACAGGGCATCGGTCAGCCCCAGCATTTT.

The chain employs TRBV9 and TRBJ2-2; 9 bases line up with TRBD1. The CDR3 totals 17 residues. Per germline, CDR1 SGDLS and CDR2 YYNGEE. V dropped 0 bases and J dropped 13; count of bases not matched to a gene: 16. The chain's CDR3 is CASSVGPWETGGNTLFF. CDR3 coding DNA: TGTGCCAGCAGCGTAGGTCCGTGGGAGACAGGGGGAAATACGCTGTTTTTT.

The chain has TRBV6-1 and TRBJ2-7; 7 bases are a match to TRBD2. From germline, CDR1 is MNHNS and CDR2 SASEGT. The trim removed 3 bases at V and 6 bases at J, leaving 11 bases unmatched. This CDR3 spans 15 amino acids. CDR3 DNA: TGTGCCAGCAGTGAGGAAGCGGGATCTAGAGGCGAGCAGTACTTC. This sequence encodes CASSEEAGSRGEQYF.

This clone was seen just once. This chain uses TRBV15 with TRBJ2-7; 9 nucleotides match TRBD1. The CDR3 is made up of 13 amino acids. Germline assignment: CDR1 LNHNV and CDR2 YYDKDF (reference sequence). Unmatched junction bases numbered 6, after V lost 5 bases and J lost 7 bases. In DNA form, the CDR3 reads TGTGCCACCAGCTGGGACAGGGAATGGGAGCAGTACTTC. It codes for CATSWDREWEQYF.

The rearrangement uses TRBV2 and TRBJ2-3; 10 bases agree with TRBD2. The CDR3 runs 16 residues. V shed 4 bases and J 1 base; nucleotides not matched to a gene: 5. Germline CDR1 is SNHLY and CDR2 is FYNNEI. The CDR3 coding sequence is TGTGCCAGCAGTGTCGCCGGGACTAGCGGCACAGATACGCAGTATTTT. It codes for CASSVAGTSGTDTQYF.

The rearrangement uses TRBV28 and TRBJ1-2, with 8 bases aligning to TRBD1. Germline CDR1 MDHEN, CDR2 SYDVKM. The CDR3 has 16 amino acids. V shed 8 bases, J shed 6 bases, and the junction held 17 bases outside the gene matches. The CDR3 loop reads CASVKQGARRSDGYTF. CDR3 DNA sequence: TGTGCCAGCGTTAAGCAGGGGGCCCGGCGGAGCGATGGCTACACCTTC.

The chain has TRBV6-1 and TRBJ2-1; 11 bases agree with TRBD2. With 3 bases clipped from V and 4 bases from J, the junction kept 5 bases outside the gene matches. The CDR3 has 16 amino acids. Germline V gene sequence: CDR1 MNHNS, CDR2 SASEGT. The CDR3 is CASSEGLAARYNEQFF. For the CDR3, the DNA is TGTGCCAGCAGTGAGGGACTAGCGGCCCGTTACAATGAGCAGTTCTTC.

V is TRBV4-1 and J is TRBJ2-7; 9 bases agree with TRBD1. Germline V lookup: CDR1 MGHRA, CDR2 YSYEKL. V gave up 3 bases and J gave up 2 bases; unmatched junction bases: 14. This CDR3 contains 18 residues. The CDR3 reads CASSHGTSGTGYPYEQYF. DNA of the CDR3: TGCGCCAGCAGCCACGGGACTTCCGGGACAGGGTACCCCTACGAGCAGTACTTC.

The CDR3 DNA is TGTGCCAGCAGCCAAGAGGAGGCCAGCTACGAGCAGTACTTC. The encoded protein is CASSQEEASYEQYF. The rearrangement uses TRBV3-1 (or the pseudogene TRBV3-2) and TRBJ2-7; TRBD2 is a possible D gene (5 bases). This CDR3 spans 14 amino acids. V gave up 0 bases and J gave up 3 bases, with 9 bases separating them. CDR1 LGHDT and CDR2 YNNKEL come from the germline V gene (reference sequence).

This clone was seen only once. The chain recombines TRBV5-1 with TRBJ2-1, with 9 bases that match TRBD2. The CDR3 spans 18 residues. With V trimmed by 2 bases and J by 8 bases, 17 bases remained unmatched. CDR1 is SGHRS and CDR2 is YFSETQ in the germline V gene. CDR3 coding DNA: TGCGCCAGCAGCTTCGGGGTAGCGGGAGAGCCCCCACGCGATGAGCAGTTCTTC. Its protein is CASSFGVAGEPPRDEQFF. Together with reference TRBV5-1 and TRBJ2-1, the CDR3 gives the full variable domain: KAGVTQTPRYLIKTRGQQVTLSCSPISGHRSVSWYQQTPGQGLQFLFEYFSETQRNKGNFPGRFSGRQFSNSRSEMNVSTLELGDSALYLCASSFGVAGEPPRDEQFFGPGTRLTVL.

V is TRBV29-1 and J is TRBJ2-7, with TRBD1 as a possible D gene (5 bases). Germline V gene sequence: CDR1 SQVTM, CDR2 ANQGSEA. Deletions cut 4 bases from V and 2 bases from J, with 12 bases between. This CDR3 is built from 13 residues. CDR3 coding DNA: TGCAGCGTTGGGGGCAGGGATCCCTACGAGCAGTACTTC. Residues: CSVGGRDPYEQYF.

The chain uses TRBV6-5 and TRBJ1-2, with D unclear. Deletions cut 7 bases from V and 5 bases from J, with 14 bases between. This CDR3 has 13 residues. CDR1 is MNHEY and CDR2 is SVGAGI in the germline V gene. The CDR3 here is CASIPDTLYGYTF. CDR3 DNA: TGTGCCAGCATCCCCGATACTTTATATGGCTACACCTTC.

This clone was seen a handful of times. The genes are TRBV25-1 and TRBJ2-2, with 12 bases that match TRBD2. There are 18 residues in the CDR3. J gave up 0 bases and V 4 bases, and 6 bases lay outside the gene matches. CDR1 and CDR2 from the germline V gene are MGHDK and SYGVNS. The CDR3, as DNA: TGTGCCAGCAGTGTGTCTAGCGGGAGGGCCTCGAACACCGGGGAGCTGTTTTTT. It translates to CASSVSSGRASNTGELFF.

This sequence joins TRBV13 and TRBJ2-7, with TRBD1 matching over 10 bases. The CDR3 is 19 residues long. V dropped 5 bases and J dropped 2; count of bases not matched to a gene: 18. The germline V gene has CDR1 PRHDT and CDR2 FYEKMQ (reference sequence). The CDR3 DNA reads TGTGCCAGCAGCCCACCCCGGGACAGGGGCTTACATTGGACCTACGAGCAGTACTTC. Its protein is CASSPPRDRGLHWTYEQYF.